The 20 T cell receptor beta chains presented below share a single source sample, sequenced in a study of Ad26.COV2.S vaccination and SARS-CoV-2 variants. The method was immunoSEQ multiplex PCR; TCRdb's version includes in-frame clones alone and lacks a portion of them. The sample shows fewer than 400,000 clones, roughly 86% of them seen only once. Treatment: some 20 received Ad26.COV2.S at low or high dose, single or two shots; several received placebo; per-sample allocation not given. All samples were drawn on day 63, counting from the first vaccine or placebo injection. The source was peripheral blood, collected in a trial of Ad26.COV2.S vaccine versus placebo. The receptor source for this set is a person between 18 and 60 years old who received the Ad26.COV2.S COVID-19 vaccine or a placebo.

This clone was seen only once. This rearrangement joins TRBV5-1 to TRBJ1-4, with TRBD1 matching 11 bases. V lost 4 bases and J lost 7; bases outside the gene matches: 9. Per germline, CDR1 SGHRS and CDR2 YFSETQ. The CDR3 runs 16 residues. CDR3 sequence reads: CASSERGTGGGEKLFF. The CDR3 DNA reads TGCGCCAGCAGCGAACGAGGGACAGGGGGAGGTGAAAAACTGTTTTTT.

This clone was recorded a few times. The chain uses TRBV2 and TRBJ1-1; weak D call: TRBD1 (5 bases). The CDR3 has 14 amino acids. Trimming left V 10 bases short and J 0 bases short, with 15 bases between. Germline assignment: CDR1 SNHLY and CDR2 FYNNEI. The CDR3 DNA sequence: TGTGCCACCAAGGGACTACTCATGAACACTGAAGCTTTCTTT. It is translated as CATKGLLMNTEAFF.

The V gene is TRBV4-1, the J gene TRBJ1-6; TRBD1 is a possible D gene (5 bases). Germline V gives CDR1 MGHRA, CDR2 YSYEKL. Trimming shortened V by 1 base and J by 7 bases, and 5 bases separated the two germline ends. This CDR3 spans 13 amino acids. CDR3 sequence reads: CASSQGQNSPLHF. The CDR3 DNA reads TGCGCCAGCAGCCAAGGACAGAATTCACCCCTCCACTTT.

The V gene is TRBV6-5, the J gene TRBJ1-6, with TRBD1 matching over 10 bases. The germline V gene has CDR1 MNHEY and CDR2 SVGAGI. This CDR3 has 15 residues. Trimming at V came to 5 bases and at J to 11 bases, leaving 9 bases not matched to a gene. CDR3 protein: CASSQRQGASPPLHF. CDR3 nucleotide sequence: TGTGCCAGCAGTCAAAGACAGGGGGCAAGCCCACCCCTCCACTTT.

The chain recombines TRBV19 with TRBJ2-7; 12 positions match TRBD2. Germline V gene data show CDR1 as LNHDA and CDR2 as SQIVND (reference sequence). The CDR3 is made up of 13 amino acids. V dropped 10 bases and J dropped 3; count of bases not matched to a gene: 4. CDR3 nucleotides: TGTGCCATCCTAGCGGGGGGGCTCTACGAGCAGTACTTC. Its translation is CAILAGGLYEQYF.

This chain uses TRBV7-3 with TRBJ2-1; 11 bases fit TRBD2. Germline trimming cut 8 bases from V and 8 bases from J; bases unmatched to any gene: 8. The CDR3 contains 14 residues. In germline, CDR1 is SGHTA, CDR2 FQGTGA. CDR3 nucleotide sequence: TGTGCCAGCGCGGCTAGCGGGGGGATCTATGAGCAGTTCTTC. Protein sequence: CASAASGGIYEQFF.

This clone was counted a few times. The chain is built from TRBV4-3 and TRBJ2-5; TRBD2 agrees at 8 bases. This CDR3 spans 18 amino acids. J was trimmed by 5 bases and V by 0 bases; bases with no gene match: 14. The germline V gene has CDR1 LGHNA and CDR2 YSLEER. CDR3 sequence reads: CASSQDLIAGGRGETQYF. The CDR3 DNA follows: TGCGCCAGCAGCCAAGATCTCATTGCGGGGGGCCGTGGGGAGACCCAGTACTTC.

The CDR3, as DNA: TGTGCCAGTAGTGATTTGAGACAGCCCCAGCATTTT. It translates to CASSDLRQPQHF. This rearrangement joins TRBV19 to TRBJ1-5, with no clear D. Trimming cost V 5 bases and J 7 bases, with 9 bases left between them. The CDR3 is 12 residues long. CDR1 is LNHDA, CDR2 SQIVND, per germline (reference sequence).

This clone has a handful of counts. The chain is built from TRBV28 and TRBJ1-4; D call uncertain. Trimming cost V 5 bases and J 7 bases, with 17 bases left between them. Germline CDR1 and CDR2: MDHEN and SYDVKM. CDR3 size: 15 residues. The CDR3 DNA reads as TGTGCCAGCAGTCCCGACATTCCTTCGGGTGAAAAACTGTTTTTT. Translating gives CASSPDIPSGEKLFF.

This chain links TRBV4-2 with TRBJ1-1; the D is unclear. Germline V gene data show CDR1 as LGHNA and CDR2 as YNFKEQ. This CDR3 has 13 residues. Trimming removed 4 bases at V and 10 bases at J, with 16 bases between. The CDR3 reads CASSLTGVSGAFF. The DNA for the CDR3 is TGTGCCAGCAGCCTTACTGGGGTCTCAGGAGCTTTCTTT.

This chain connects TRBV5-1 to TRBJ2-3; D gene unclear. This CDR3 has 12 residues. In germline, CDR1 is SGHRS, CDR2 YFSETQ. Between the trimmed V and J ends, which lost 4 bases and 2 bases, there was a span of 5 bases. This CDR3 is CASSQPTDTQYF. The CDR3 nucleotides read TGCGCCAGCAGCCAACCCACAGATACGCAGTATTTT.

This clone was recorded a few times. The chain recombines TRBV19 with TRBJ1-1, with D tentatively TRBD1 (6 bases). V shed 3 bases and J shed 4 bases, with 18 bases lying between them. The CDR3 length is 16 residues. CDR1 and CDR2 (germline): LNHDA, SQIVND (reference sequence). The CDR3 is CASSIITGLGGTEAFF. The CDR3 DNA reads as TGTGCCAGTAGTATTATCACAGGGCTTGGTGGCACTGAAGCTTTCTTT.

The chain uses TRBV20-1 and TRBJ2-2; D possibly matches TRBD1 or TRBD2 (6 bases each). Germline V lookup: CDR1 DFQATT, CDR2 SNEGSKA (reference sequence). The CDR3 extends over 15 amino acids. Deletions cut 3 bases from V and 3 bases from J, with 14 bases between. CDR3 nucleotide sequence: TGCAGTGCTAGTGGCAGGGGAGGTTACACCGGGGAGCTGTTTTTT. Translated: CSASGRGGYTGELFF.

The CDR3 reads CASRNNGAHSGNTIYF. The CDR3 region has the DNA TGTGCCAGTAGGAATAACGGGGCCCACTCTGGAAACACCATATATTTT. The V gene is TRBV19, the J gene TRBJ1-3; tentatively, D is TRBD1 (5 bases). The V end was cut by 6 bases, the J end by 0 bases, with 15 bases between. Germline V gene lookup returns CDR1 LNHDA and CDR2 SQIVND (reference sequence). CDR3 length: 16 residues.

This rearrangement joins TRBV5-4 to TRBJ1-4; D might be TRBD1 (5 bases). The germline gives CDR1 SGHNT, CDR2 YYREEE (reference sequence). This CDR3 comprises 14 residues. Between the trimmed V and J ends, which lost 4 bases and 7 bases, there was a span of 14 bases. This CDR3 is CASSLGGVREKLFF. CDR3 nucleotide sequence: TGTGCCAGCAGCCTCGGGGGAGTTCGTGAAAAACTGTTTTTT. The full variable domain, with the rest looked up from reference TRBV5-4 and TRBJ1-4, is ETGVTQSPTHLIKTRGQQVTLRCSSQSGHNTVSWYQQALGQGPQFIFQYYREEENGRGNFPPRFSGLQFPNYSSELNVNALELDDSALYLCASSLGGVREKLFFGSGTQLSVL.

The V and J genes are TRBV15 and TRBJ1-1; a possible D gene is TRBD1 (6 bases). This CDR3 region has 14 residues. Germline loops: CDR1 LNHNV, CDR2 YYDKDF (reference sequence). V was cut by 0 bases and J by 5 bases, with 10 bases left in between. Here the CDR3 DNA reads TGTGCCACCAGCAGAGACACAGGGAGTACTGAAGCTTTCTTT. Translating gives CATSRDTGSTEAFF.

The rearrangement uses TRBV7-8 and TRBJ1-5, with 7 bases aligning to TRBD1. Germline V gene sequence: CDR1 SGHVS, CDR2 FQNEAQ. The CDR3 loop spans 17 amino acids. V lost 4 bases, J lost 4 bases, and 13 bases stayed unmatched. The CDR3 coding sequence is TGTGCCAGCAGCTCCCAACCCCGGGACAGACCAAATCAGCCCCAGCATTTT. This translates into CASSSQPRDRPNQPQHF.

V is TRBV20-1 and J is TRBJ2-5; D uncertain. This CDR3 is built from 11 residues. V gave up 4 bases and J gave up 5 bases, with 8 bases separating them. In germline, CDR1 is DFQATT, CDR2 SNEGSKA (reference sequence). The CDR3 sequence is CSATAGETQYF. For the CDR3, the DNA is TGCAGTGCTACGGCCGGTGAGACCCAGTACTTC.

The chain couples TRBV7-3 to TRBJ2-5, with 7 bases identical to TRBD1. The CDR3 runs 15 residues. Germline V CDR1 and CDR2: SGHTA, FQGTGA. Trimming cost V 5 bases and J 5 bases; bases outside gene matches: 11. CDR3 loop: CASSPKTGWMETQYF. Written as DNA, the CDR3 is TGTGCCAGCAGCCCGAAGACAGGGTGGATGGAGACCCAGTACTTC.

This chain joins TRBV4-2 and TRBJ2-2; 7 positions agree with TRBD1. CDR1 and CDR2 (germline): LGHNA, YNFKEQ. The CDR3 has 11 residues. J gave up 15 bases and V 8 bases, and 9 bases lay outside the gene matches. The CDR3 region is CASGSRGMLFF. CDR3 coding DNA: TGTGCCAGCGGATCCAGGGGGATGTTGTTTTTT.